This TCR beta chain is from a study of regulatory T cells in long-lasting Graves disease. This clonotype was seen only a few times. iRepertoire HTBI primers and Arm-PCR of CDR3 regions built TCR beta libraries. TCRdb ran MiXCR on the multiplex PCR reads and lists one entry per CDR3 protein. The sample lists hundreds of thousands of distinct CDR3 sequences, more than 10% occurring once. Described time point: newly diagnosed GD, antithyroid drugs for less than 3 months. The TCR library used RNA extracted from PBMCs. Investigators report Graves' disease was diagnosed under American Thyroid Association guidelines. The patients were enrolled through endocrinology in Xi'an, China. These sequences were also reported in another study, on T cells in Graves' hyperthyroidism and ophthalmopathy.

The sequence was obtained from a woman between 25 and 40 years old with Graves disease. Here the sequenced sample was peripheral blood mononuclear cells (PBMCs), taken at new diagnosis, from a patient treated with antithyroid drugs.

CDR3 in DNA: TGCGCCAGCAGCCAACGATTAATCCATGCCACTAATGAAAAACTGTTTTTT. Its protein product is CASSQRLIHATNEKLFF. The rearrangement uses TRBV4-1 and TRBJ1-4; unclear D gene. The germline CDR1 and CDR2 sequences are MGHRA and YSYEKL. The CDR3 contains 17 residues. The V end lost 2 bases, the J end lost 2 bases, and 15 bases lay between the germline ends.